The entry below gives a single T cell receptor beta chain sequence along with its context. Source study methods: Reference gene primer amplification yielded estimated nucleated cell counts. The assay was immunoSEQ multiplex PCR, and TCRdb's table has in-frame clones only and misses some. Clone size and the V and J calls come from that table; the DNA yielded D and trimming. Among 35,000 to 50,000 clones listed, about 80% were seen once. This sample stems from a study of blood T cell repertoires in COVID-19. J gave up 0 bases and V 5 bases, and 8 bases lay outside the gene matches. The CDR3 has 18 residues. Germline CDR1 and CDR2: LNHDA and SQIVND (reference sequence).

The rearrangement uses TRBV19 and TRBJ1-4; 11 bases line up with TRBD1. The receptor's source is a human donor with acute or convalescent COVID-19. The donor label of this sample is uncertain. Sequenced: peripheral blood. The CDR3 is CASSSWTGGASTNEKLFF. CDR3 DNA: TGTGCCAGTAGTTCGTGGACAGGGGGCGCATCAACTAATGAAAAACTGTTTTTT.